This T cell receptor (beta chain) originates from a study of T cell responses to AZD1222 COVID-19 vaccine. Libraries were prepared by immunoSEQ multiplex PCR; TCRdb keeps only in-frame clonotypes and omits some of them. This sample has 130,000 to 150,000 clones, with approximately 88% found just once. This specimen consisted of peripheral blood, obtained on day 0 of AZD1222 vaccination. This receptor was obtained from an adult in good health.

CDR3 residues: CASSTTTGVRNTEAFF. Written as DNA, the CDR3 is TGTGCCAGTAGTACAACCACAGGGGTAAGGAACACTGAAGCTTTCTTT. The genes are TRBV19 and TRBJ1-1; 7 bases are shared with TRBD1. Unmatched junction bases numbered 9, after V lost 4 bases and J lost 1 base. The CDR3 consists of 16 residues. CDR1 is LNHDA and CDR2 is SQIVND in the germline V gene (reference sequence).